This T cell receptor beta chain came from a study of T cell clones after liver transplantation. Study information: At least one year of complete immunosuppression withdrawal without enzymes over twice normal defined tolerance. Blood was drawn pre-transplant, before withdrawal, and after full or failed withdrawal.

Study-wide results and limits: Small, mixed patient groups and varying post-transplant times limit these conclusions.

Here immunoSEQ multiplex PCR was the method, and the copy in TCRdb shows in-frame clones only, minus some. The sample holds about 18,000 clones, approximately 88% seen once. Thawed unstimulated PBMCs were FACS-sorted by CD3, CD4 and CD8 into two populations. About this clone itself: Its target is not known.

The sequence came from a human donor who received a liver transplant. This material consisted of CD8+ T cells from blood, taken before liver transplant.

The CDR3 nucleotides are TGCGCCAGCAGCCCCAGGGTGAACGAGCAGTACTTC. Its translation is CASSPRVNEQYF. The chain joins TRBV4-1 to TRBJ2-7; possible D gene TRBD1, 5 bases. The CDR3 runs to 12 residues. CDR1 and CDR2 (germline): MGHRA, YSYEKL. The germline V and J ends were trimmed by 4 bases and 5 bases, with 9 bases remaining between them.